Only one count was recorded for the clone carrying this T cell receptor (beta chain). This record belongs to a study of control samples from healthy donors and cancer patients. This table comes from immunoSEQ multiplex PCR, and its TCRdb copy is limited to in-frame clones, with some not included. Among 130,000 or so clones listed, over 75% were seen once. Germline V CDR1 and CDR2: SEHNR, FQNEAQ (reference sequence). The CDR3 has 15 residues. V dropped 4 bases and J dropped 5; count of bases not matched to a gene: 10. The genes are TRBV7-9 and TRBJ2-7; 8 bases are shared with TRBD1. The TCR was taken from a man over 45 in good health. The sequencing sample was made of blood. This CDR3 reads CASSSGRDRLNEQYF. The DNA of the CDR3 is TGTGCCAGCAGCTCTGGCCGGGACAGGCTCAACGAGCAGTACTTC.